This T cell receptor (beta chain) was recovered during a study of spatial heterogeneity in lung cancer. Study summary: Among detected sequences, beta-chain ones consistently exceeded alpha-chain ones in number.

This CDR3 is 15 amino acids long. The V and J ends lost 6 bases and 1 base, in that order; junction bases with no gene match: 6. Germline-derived CDR1 and CDR2 are MDHEN and SYDVKM. Time point described: sample taken at primary tumor resection. Samples came from some 71 TRACERx patients with untreated early-stage lung cancer. TCRdb processed the 5' RACE reads anew with MiXCR; each CDR3 protein has one entry. The sample shows 8,500 to 10,000 distinct CDR3 sequences, about 3% of them seen only once. This clonotype was seen many times. Antigen: not known. Whole-study findings and limits: Coverage of tumor T cells was estimated at approximately 7% for alpha chains and 11% to 15% for beta chains. Ubiquitous and regional nonsynonymous mutations were each tracked by the matching count of ubiquitous or regional expanded TCRs. Tumoral mutation counts were tracked by counts of expanded intratumoral alpha and beta TCRs.

The receptor was derived from a male donor with early-stage non-small cell lung cancer. The chain links TRBV28 to TRBJ2-4, with 7 bases identical to TRBD1. The input for sequencing was lung tumor tissue, taken at surgery. The CDR3 spells CASRPTGDAKNIQYF. The CDR3, as DNA: TGTGCCAGCAGACCTACAGGGGACGCCAAAAACATTCAGTACTTC.